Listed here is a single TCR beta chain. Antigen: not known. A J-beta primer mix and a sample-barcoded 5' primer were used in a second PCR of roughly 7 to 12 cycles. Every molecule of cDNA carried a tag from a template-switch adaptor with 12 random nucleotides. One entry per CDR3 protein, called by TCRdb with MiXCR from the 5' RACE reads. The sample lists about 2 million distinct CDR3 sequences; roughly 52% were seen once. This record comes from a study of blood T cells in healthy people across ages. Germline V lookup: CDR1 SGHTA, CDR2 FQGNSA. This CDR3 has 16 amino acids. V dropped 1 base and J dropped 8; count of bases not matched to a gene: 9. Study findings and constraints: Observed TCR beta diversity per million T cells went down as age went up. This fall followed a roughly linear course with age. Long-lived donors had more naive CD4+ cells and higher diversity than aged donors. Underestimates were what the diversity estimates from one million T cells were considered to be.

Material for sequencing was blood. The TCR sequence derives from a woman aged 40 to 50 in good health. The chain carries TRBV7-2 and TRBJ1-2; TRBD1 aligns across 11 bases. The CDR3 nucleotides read TGTGCCAGCAGCTTAGAAATAGGGACAGGGGGTAGAGGCTACACCTTC. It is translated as CASSLEIGTGGRGYTF.